The rows below give T cell receptor beta chains drawn from one sample of a study of T cell responses to AZD1222 COVID-19 vaccine. The data were produced by immunoSEQ multiplex PCR, yet TCRdb's version contains in-frame clones alone and is incomplete. The data show over 100,000 clones, about 86% seen once. Sequenced material: peripheral blood, taken on day 0 of AZD1222 vaccination. The receptors derive from an adult in good health. CDR3s include the opening cysteine and the closing phenylalanine or tryptophan. The D gene is left open where the match is weak. Where a row states a size, it is once, few, many or the class of an expanded clone; other rows omit it.

J: TRBJ2-7; size: .; D: TRBD2; V: TRBV11-1; DNA: TGTGCCAGCAGCCCCCCAGGGCGGGGGGCGTCCTACGAGCAGTACTTC; CDR3: CASSPPGRGASYEQYF
J: TRBJ2-7; size: .; D: .; V: TRBV7-2; DNA: TGTGCCAGCAGCCCCCGACAGCTCTCCTACGAGCAGTACTTC; CDR3: CASSPRQLSYEQYF
J: TRBJ1-3; size: .; D: .; V: TRBV19; DNA: TGTGCCAGTAGTATCACGGGATCTGGAAACACCATATATTTT; CDR3: CASSITGSGNTIYF
J: TRBJ1-6; size: .; D: .; V: TRBV30; DNA: TGTGCCTGGAGTGTATCGGACAGTCATAATTCACCCCTCCACTTT; CDR3: CAWSVSDSHNSPLHF
J: TRBJ2-3; size: .; D: .; V: TRBV4-1; DNA: TGCGCCAGCAGCCAAGAGGACCGGGGCGGGAGCACAGATACGCAGTATTTT; CDR3: CASSQEDRGGSTDTQYF
J: TRBJ1-6; size: .; D: .; V: TRBV5-5; DNA: TGTGCCAGCAGCTTGATTTCGTATTCACCCCTCCACTTT; CDR3: CASSLISYSPLHF
J: TRBJ2-5; size: .; D: .; V: TRBV15; DNA: TGTGCCACCAGCGGAACATGGGGAGATGAGACCCAGTACTTC; CDR3: CATSGTWGDETQYF
J: TRBJ1-5; size: few; D: .; V: TRBV19; DNA: TGTGCCAGTAGTGAAGGGGGATTCAATCAGCCCCAGCATTTT; CDR3: CASSEGGFNQPQHF
J: TRBJ2-3; size: .; D: .; V: TRBV18; DNA: TGTGCCAGCTCACCACGGCAGATAGCGGACACAGATACGCAGTATTTT; CDR3: CASSPRQIADTDTQYF
J: TRBJ2-4; size: .; D: .; V: TRBV19; DNA: TGTGCCAGTAGTATATCACTAGCCAAAAACATTCAGTACTTC; CDR3: CASSISLAKNIQYF
J: TRBJ2-5; size: few; D: .; V: TRBV6-5; DNA: TGTGCCAGCGGAATTACGAGTGGGACCCAGTACTTC; CDR3: CASGITSGTQYF
J: TRBJ2-1; size: once; D: .; V: TRBV9; DNA: TGTGCCAGCAGCCCTTGGGACGTTGGTGAGCAGTTCTTC; CDR3: CASSPWDVGEQFF
J: TRBJ2-1; size: .; D: .; V: TRBV19; DNA: TGTGCCAGTCGGGCGCGGAACAATGAGCAGTTCTTC; CDR3: CASRARNNEQFF
J: TRBJ1-4; size: once; D: .; V: TRBV9; DNA: TGTGCCAGCAGCCCCCCCGGCGGGTCTGGAGAAAAACTGTTTTTT; CDR3: CASSPPGGSGEKLFF
J: TRBJ2-3; size: .; D: .; V: TRBV21-1; DNA: TGTGCCAGCCCCTCCCGGACGACTCTCACAGATACGCAGTATTTT; CDR3: CASPSRTTLTDTQYF
J: TRBJ1-1; size: .; D: .; V: TRBV4-1; DNA: TGCGCCAGCAGAGAGGGGAGGAACACTGAAGCTTTCTTT; CDR3: CASREGRNTEAFF
J: TRBJ2-7; size: .; D: .; V: TRBV29-1; DNA: TGCAGCGTTGCAAGGTCTGGGTCCTCCTACGAGCAGTACTTC; CDR3: CSVARSGSSYEQYF
J: TRBJ1-1; size: .; D: TRBD1; V: TRBV28; DNA: TGTGCCAGCAGTTTGCCAGGGGGCGCGGGGACTGAAGCTTTCTTT; CDR3: CASSLPGGAGTEAFF
J: TRBJ2-1; size: .; D: TRBD2; V: TRBV6-1; DNA: TGTGCCAGCAGTGAGGGGCTAGCGGGCTACAATGAGCAGTTCTTC; CDR3: CASSEGLAGYNEQFF
J: TRBJ2-1; size: .; D: .; V: TRBV3-1/TRBV3-2; DNA: TGTGCCCCTAACCCGGGTGGCTCCTACAATGAGCAGTTCTTC; CDR3: CAPNPGGSYNEQFF
J: TRBJ1-1; size: .; D: TRBD1; V: TRBV18; DNA: TGTGCCAGCTCCGTCAGGGGGCAAATGGTTAACACTGAAGCTTTCTTT; CDR3: CASSVRGQMVNTEAFF
J: TRBJ2-1; size: .; D: .; V: TRBV7-9; DNA: TGTGCCAGCAGCTTCGGACCCGGGGGCTGGGATGAGCAGTTCTTC; CDR3: CASSFGPGGWDEQFF
J: TRBJ2-1; size: .; D: TRBD2; V: TRBV24-1; DNA: TGTGCCACCAGTTTGATCCTGGCTAGCGGGAAGGTTGAGCAGTTCTTC; CDR3: CATSLILASGKVEQFF
J: TRBJ2-1; size: .; D: TRBD2; V: TRBV5-6; DNA: TGTGCCAGCAGCTTTAGCGGGTCCCACAATGAGCAGTTCTTC; CDR3: CASSFSGSHNEQFF
J: TRBJ1-4; size: .; D: .; V: TRBV6-5; DNA: TGTGCCAGCAGTTACTGGGGGCAGGGGAGAGAAAAACTGTTTTTT; CDR3: CASSYWGQGREKLFF
J: TRBJ1-1; size: .; D: .; V: TRBV19; DNA: TGTGCCCCCCAAGGGCCCTGGAACACTGAAGCTTTCTTT; CDR3: CAPQGPWNTEAFF
J: TRBJ2-5; size: .; D: .; V: TRBV4-3; DNA: TGCGCCAGCAGCCAAGATCGCTGGGACGCTAAAGAGACCCAGTACTTC; CDR3: CASSQDRWDAKETQYF
J: TRBJ1-3; size: few; D: .; V: TRBV21-1; DNA: TGTGCCAGCAGCAAAGATCGAGCCGGAGGACTTCGAGGAAACACCATATATTTT; CDR3: CASSKDRAGGLRGNTIYF
J: TRBJ1-2; size: .; D: TRBD1; V: TRBV4-1; DNA: TGCGCCAGCAGCCAATTCCCGGGACAGGAGGGCTACACCTTC; CDR3: CASSQFPGQEGYTF
J: TRBJ2-3; size: once; D: TRBD2; V: TRBV7-3; DNA: TGTGCCAGCAGCCGGACTAGCGGGGCAGATACGCAGTATTTT; CDR3: CASSRTSGADTQYF
J: TRBJ2-2; size: .; D: .; V: TRBV12-3/TRBV12-4; DNA: TGTGCCAGCAGTTTGGGCTCTACCGGGGAGCTGTTTTTT; CDR3: CASSLGSTGELFF
J: TRBJ1-1; size: .; D: TRBD1; V: TRBV6-5; DNA: TGTGCCAGCTACAGGGGACCGAACACTGAAGCTTTCTTT; CDR3: CASYRGPNTEAFF
J: TRBJ2-3; size: .; D: .; V: TRBV6-6; DNA: TGTGCCAGCAGTTACCGCCCTTATACGCAGTATTTT; CDR3: CASSYRPYTQYF
J: TRBJ1-2; size: .; D: .; V: TRBV7-9; DNA: TGTGCGACCCCCGCCGTGGATGGCTACACCTTC; CDR3: CATPAVDGYTF
J: TRBJ2-7; size: .; D: .; V: TRBV5-4; DNA: TGTGCCAGCAGCAGCAGTGATGCGGACGAGCAGTACTTC; CDR3: CASSSSDADEQYF
J: TRBJ2-1; size: .; D: .; V: TRBV5-1; DNA: TGCGCCAGCAGCTGGAATCAGAATGGGCAGTTCTTC; CDR3: CASSWNQNGQFF
J: TRBJ2-7; size: few; D: .; V: TRBV7-2; DNA: TGTGCCAGCAGCTTATCCCCTCCCCCCGGCTACGAGCAGTACTTC; CDR3: CASSLSPPPGYEQYF
J: TRBJ2-3; size: .; D: .; V: TRBV5-4; DNA: TGTGCCAGCAGCTCTTGGACTAGCACAGATACGCAGTATTTT; CDR3: CASSSWTSTDTQYF
J: TRBJ1-5; size: once; D: .; V: TRBV6-5; DNA: TGTGCCAGCAGTTCGGAAACAGGGAACCAGCCCCAGCATTTT; CDR3: CASSSETGNQPQHF
J: TRBJ1-5; size: .; D: .; V: TRBV11-2; DNA: TGTGCCAGCAGCGGGGGATTGACCCAGCATTTT; CDR3: CASSGGLTQHF
J: TRBJ1-4; size: once; D: TRBD1; V: TRBV7-2; DNA: TGTGCCAGCAGCCCACGGACAGGGAATGAAAAACTGTTTTTT; CDR3: CASSPRTGNEKLFF
J: TRBJ1-2; size: .; D: TRBD1; V: TRBV28; DNA: TGTGCCAGCAGTTCGACAGGGAGGGACTATGGCTACACCTTC; CDR3: CASSSTGRDYGYTF
J: TRBJ2-7; size: .; D: TRBD1; V: TRBV11-2; DNA: TGTGCCAGCAGCTTACGTGACAGGGGGTTTATTGTCGAGCAGTACTTC; CDR3: CASSLRDRGFIVEQYF
J: TRBJ2-7; size: once; D: .; V: TRBV7-2; DNA: TGTGCCAGCAGCTTAGCGGGGTATGCCTCCGAGCAGTACTTC; CDR3: CASSLAGYASEQYF
J: TRBJ2-2; size: once; D: .; V: TRBV10-3; DNA: TGTGCCATCAGTGGTACGCGCACCGGGGAGCTGTTTTTT; CDR3: CAISGTRTGELFF
J: TRBJ2-1; size: .; D: .; V: TRBV5-1; DNA: TGCGCCAGCAGCCCCTCCGTGGTCGGGATATACAATGAGCAGTTCTTC; CDR3: CASSPSVVGIYNEQFF
J: TRBJ2-7; size: .; D: .; V: TRBV19; DNA: TGTGCCCTGGGCTGCCTCAGGGACTACGAGCAGTACTTC; CDR3: CALGCLRDYEQYF
J: TRBJ2-2; size: .; D: .; V: TRBV19; DNA: TGTGCCAGTAGCCGAGGACTCACGTACACCGGGGAGCTGTTTTTT; CDR3: CASSRGLTYTGELFF
J: TRBJ2-3; size: .; D: .; V: TRBV27; DNA: TGTGCCAGCAGTTTATTGGGCTCAGGCAACACAGATACGCAGTATTTT; CDR3: CASSLLGSGNTDTQYF
J: TRBJ2-3; size: .; D: TRBD2; V: TRBV19; DNA: TGTGCCAGTAGAAGCGGGACCACAGATACGCAGTATTTT; CDR3: CASRSGTTDTQYF
J: TRBJ2-5; size: few; D: TRBD2; V: TRBV24-1; DNA: TGTGCCACCAGTGCCCGGGGGAGCGGGAGGGCCAGGGAGACCCAGTACTTC; CDR3: CATSARGSGRARETQYF
J: TRBJ2-7; size: .; D: TRBD2; V: TRBV9; DNA: TGTGCCAGCAGCGTTGGACTAGCAGGCGAGCAGTACTTC; CDR3: CASSVGLAGEQYF
J: TRBJ2-7; size: .; D: .; V: TRBV5-6; DNA: TGTGCCAGCAGCTTGGACCGCGGTAGGTTTGGGAGCTCCTACGAGCAGTACTTC; CDR3: CASSLDRGRFGSSYEQYF